The 14 T cell receptor beta chains reported below all come from one sample, sequenced in a study of blood T cell repertoires in COVID-19. Method: immunoSEQ multiplex PCR; TCRdb's copy keeps in-frame clones and lacks some. This sample carries 65,000 to 90,000 clones, approximately 90% of them seen once, and the ten largest clones take roughly 5.8%. The sequenced sample consisted of peripheral blood. The receptors derive from a human donor in a cohort sampled during active COVID-19.

The chain uses TRBV29-1 and TRBJ1-4; a possible D gene is TRBD1 (6 bases). Trimming took 4 bases from V and 11 from J, leaving 11 bases between them. The CDR3 covers 11 residues. CDR1 is SQVTM, CDR2 ANQGSEA, per germline. The CDR3: CSVGTGNKLFF. The CDR3 DNA is TGCAGCGTTGGCACAGGGAATAAACTGTTTTTT.

V gene TRBV2 combines with J gene TRBJ2-1; 12 bases fit TRBD1. The CDR3 runs 14 residues. Trimming cost V 5 bases and J 8 bases; bases outside gene matches: 4. Looked up from germline, CDR1 is SNHLY and CDR2 is FYNNEI. In DNA form, the CDR3 reads TGTGCCAGCAGTCCGGGACAGGGGGCCCATGAGCAGTTCTTC. Translated, it gives CASSPGQGAHEQFF.

This sequence joins TRBV2 and TRBJ1-2, with a possible D match to TRBD1 (6 bases). V dropped 7 bases and J dropped 7 bases, with 13 bases sitting between them. Germline lookup yields CDR1 SNHLY and CDR2 FYNNEI. This CDR3 region has 12 residues. In DNA, the CDR3 is TGTGCCAGCACTCTGACAGGAGGTGGCTACACCTTC. Its protein is CASTLTGGGYTF.

The rearrangement uses TRBV6-1 and TRBJ1-6; D is ambiguous. CDR3 length: 13 amino acids. Deletions cut 2 bases from V and 8 bases from J, with 7 bases between. Germline CDR1 is MNHNS and CDR2 is SASEGT. DNA for the CDR3: TGTGCCAGCAGTGAAAGAGGGTATTCACCCCTCCACTTT. The encoded protein is CASSERGYSPLHF.

The rearrangement uses TRBV7-2 and TRBJ1-6; the D is unclear. The CDR3 is 14 residues long. Trimming removed 5 bases at V and 4 bases at J, with 9 bases between. Germline CDR1 and CDR2: SGHTA and FQGNSA. Written as DNA, the CDR3 is TGTGCCAGCAGCCTACTGGAGTATAATTCACCCCTCCACTTT. It yields the protein CASSLLEYNSPLHF.

The chain couples TRBV2 to TRBJ1-5; TRBD1 matches at 8 bases. In germline, CDR1 is SNHLY, CDR2 FYNNEI. After removal of 6 bases from V and 6 bases from J, the junction contained 4 bases not matched to a gene. This CDR3 region has 13 residues. The CDR3 spells CASRAGGGQPQHF. Here the CDR3 DNA reads TGTGCCAGCAGAGCAGGGGGCGGTCAGCCCCAGCATTTT.

The chain combines TRBV9 with TRBJ2-1; 8 bases match TRBD1. Losses at the gene ends were 0 bases for V and 6 bases for J; bases not matched to a gene: 5. The CDR3 is made up of 15 amino acids. The germline V gene encodes CDR1 SGDLS and CDR2 YYNGEE. As DNA, the CDR3 is TGTGCCAGCAGCGTAGAGGGACAGGTCGTCAATGAGCAGTTCTTC. This codes for CASSVEGQVVNEQFF.

This rearrangement joins TRBV5-1 to TRBJ2-1, with 8 bases that match TRBD1. This CDR3 has 15 amino acids. Unmatched junction bases numbered 12, after V lost 3 bases and J lost 10 bases. Looked up from germline, CDR1 is SGHRS and CDR2 is YFSETQ. The CDR3 coding sequence is TGCGCCAGCAGCTGGGGACAGGCCGCGGTTGGCGAGCAGTTCTTC. This codes for CASSWGQAAVGEQFF.

The rearrangement links TRBV5-1 to TRBJ2-2, with 8 bases aligning to TRBD2. V trimming: 3 bases; J trimming: 1 base; junction bases outside the gene matches: 5. The CDR3 is made up of 16 amino acids. Germline loops: CDR1 SGHRS, CDR2 YFSETQ. This chain's CDR3 is CASSWLAGGNTGELFF. CDR3 nucleotide sequence: TGCGCCAGCAGCTGGCTGGCGGGGGGGAACACCGGGGAGCTGTTTTTT.

This clone was seen a few times. The CDR3 nucleotides read TGCGCCAGCAGCTCCCGGGACAGTCCTAACACCGGGGAGCTGTTTTTT. Translation gives CASSSRDSPNTGELFF. The chain couples TRBV5-1 to TRBJ2-2, with 7 bases matching TRBD1. The germline V gene has CDR1 SGHRS and CDR2 YFSETQ. CDR3 length equals 16 residues. The ends lost 3 bases at V and 2 bases at J; junction bases unmatched: 7.

J is TRBJ1-1 and V is TRBV19; 9 positions agree with TRBD1. Germline CDR1 reads LNHDA; CDR2 reads SQIVND (reference sequence). After removal of 8 bases from V and 7 bases from J, the junction contained 17 bases not matched to a gene. This CDR3 has 16 residues. The CDR3 bases are TGTGCCAGTCTTACCAATCGGGACAGGGCTAAAAATGAAGCTTTCTTT. This translates into CASLTNRDRAKNEAFF. Filled out from reference TRBV19 and TRBJ1-1, the complete variable domain reads DGGITQSPKYLFRKEGQNVTLSCEQNLNHDAMYWYRQDPGQGLRLIYYSQIVNDFQKGDIAEGYSVSREKKESFPLTVTSAQKNPTAFYLCASLTNRDRAKNEAFFGQGTRLTVV.

The V gene is TRBV27, the J gene TRBJ2-7; D is undetermined. V lost 2 bases and J 3 bases, leaving 8 bases between the germline ends. CDR1 is MNHEY and CDR2 is SMNVEV in the germline V gene (reference sequence). This CDR3 has 13 residues. The CDR3 DNA reads as TGTGCCAGCAGTTTAGGTCCCGGCTACGAGCAGTACTTC. Its protein product is CASSLGPGYEQYF.

This chain links TRBV6-5 with TRBJ2-3; 7 nucleotides agree with TRBD1. The CDR3 extends over 13 amino acids. Germline loops: CDR1 MNHEY, CDR2 SVGAGI. After removal of 6 bases from V and 4 bases from J, the junction contained 4 bases not matched to a gene. CDR3 DNA: TGTGCCAGCAGAGTGAGGGGGCCAGATACGCAGTATTTT. Its protein is CASRVRGPDTQYF.

This clone occurred once. This chain joins TRBV29-1 and TRBJ1-3, with D unclear. The CDR3 spans 13 residues. The germline V gene encodes CDR1 SQVTM and CDR2 ANQGSEA. Between the trimmed V and J ends, which lost 6 bases and 0 bases, there was a span of 9 bases. CDR3 loop: CSVHSSSGNTIYF. The CDR3 nucleotides are TGCAGCGTGCATTCGAGCTCTGGAAACACCATATATTTT. The full variable domain, with the rest looked up from reference TRBV29-1 and TRBJ1-3, is SAVISQKPSRDICQRGTSLTIQCQVDSQVTMMFWYRQQPGQSLTLIATANQGSEATYESGFVIDKFPISRPNLTFSTLTVSNMSPEDSSIYLCSVHSSSGNTIYFGEGSWLTVV.